This TCR beta chain was captured by sequencing in a study of T cell repertoires in cytomegalovirus infection. Study information: Both a matching HLA type and CMV infection were indicated by public TCR beta signatures. Overall study results and limits: Cumulative public TCR beta family frequency identified carriers of CMV plus the relevant HLA.

In the case of this clonotype: The target antigen is unknown. One base away lies a much larger clone, so this may be a sequencing read error.

The V end lost 0 bases, the J end lost 4 bases, and 5 bases lay between the germline ends. The germline gives CDR1 SGHNT, CDR2 YENEEA. This CDR3 has 13 residues. From the reads, TCRdb called clonotypes with MiXCR, one entry per CDR3 protein. The sample has about 460,000 distinct CDR3 sequences; approximately 10% are singletons. Material: PBMCs. The receptor's source is a human donor in good health (CMV status not recorded). Some clones in this sample may be carry-over from other donors' samples. V is TRBV11-3 and J is TRBJ2-3, with no clear D. This CDR3 is CASSLDMADTQYF. CDR3 nucleotides: TGTGCCAGCAGCTTAGATATGGCAGATACGCAGTATTTT.